The T cell receptor (beta chain) described here comes from a study of OX40 agonist ivuxolimab in advanced cancers. Looking at the study overall: It was permissible to have had prior anti-PD-1, anti-PD-L1 or anti-CTLA-4 therapy, and over 35% had some.

Study results and limitations: Antigen specificity was not determined for the expanded peripheral T cells. CD4+ T cells averaged fewer expanded clones than CD8+ T cells.

For this clone: The antigen remains undetermined.

Assay: immunoSEQ multiplex PCR; the TCRdb copy retains only in-frame clones and omits some. Here the sample spans some 72,000 clones, 84% being singletons. The CDR3 runs 14 residues. V was trimmed by 1 base and J by 5 bases, leaving 9 bases between them. Per the germline V gene, CDR1 is SGHTA and CDR2 is FQGNSA. V usage is TRBV7-2 and J usage is TRBJ1-5; D is uncertain. The source of this sequence is an adult with an advanced solid tumor such as melanoma, head and neck, liver or kidney cancer. The sequencing here drew on CD4+ or CD8+ T cells sorted from blood, taken in a trial of the OX40 agonist ivuxolimab. In DNA, the CDR3 is TGTGCCAGCAGCTTAGGGCCGGCCCATCAGCCCCAGCATTTT. The encoded protein is CASSLGPAHQPQHF.